The entry that follows covers one TCR beta chain sequence. Its antigen remains unidentified. The CDR3 is 13 residues long. V was pared by 8 bases and J by 4 bases, with 9 bases between. Germline V CDR1 and CDR2: SGHTA, FQGNSA. What was amplified from RNA transcripts were TCR beta CDR3 regions. The study used the HTBI primer set for a first-round RT-PCR of the TCR CDR3. TCRdb independently ran MiXCR on the multiplex PCR reads; one entry per CDR3 protein. The sample consists of some 510,000 distinct CDR3 sequences, 46% of them appearing once. The data originate from a study of T cells in Graves' hyperthyroidism and ophthalmopathy. Study outcomes and limitations: The majority of expanded thyroid clonotypes above 0.001 also appeared in blood.

The TCR comes from a woman between 18 and 29 years old with Graves' hyperthyroidism. This chain uses TRBV7-2 with TRBJ2-6, with D hard to call. Material: peripheral blood or thyroid tissue (not recorded which). This CDR3 is CASGSPGANVLTF. CDR3 DNA sequence: TGTGCCAGCGGCTCTCCCGGGGCCAACGTCCTGACTTTC.